This T cell receptor (beta chain) was recovered during a study of T cells in localized non-small cell lung cancer. Sequencing used immunoSEQ multiplex PCR; TCRdb keeps in-frame clones, though not all of them. In the table there are about 72,000 clones, about four fifths of which are singletons. Trimming shortened V by 6 bases and J by 1 base, and 14 bases separated the two germline ends. CDR1 and CDR2 (germline): MNHNS, SASEGT. The CDR3 is 15 residues long. In this sample, this clone turned up a few times. The genes are TRBV6-1 and TRBJ2-3; D not resolved. The TCR was taken from a female donor older than 55 with stage I lung adenocarcinoma. The material was peripheral blood, obtained before any cancer treatment. The CDR3 protein is CASSLTRLRTDTQYF. The DNA for the CDR3 is TGTGCCAGCAGCCTCACCCGGCTACGCACAGATACGCAGTATTTT.